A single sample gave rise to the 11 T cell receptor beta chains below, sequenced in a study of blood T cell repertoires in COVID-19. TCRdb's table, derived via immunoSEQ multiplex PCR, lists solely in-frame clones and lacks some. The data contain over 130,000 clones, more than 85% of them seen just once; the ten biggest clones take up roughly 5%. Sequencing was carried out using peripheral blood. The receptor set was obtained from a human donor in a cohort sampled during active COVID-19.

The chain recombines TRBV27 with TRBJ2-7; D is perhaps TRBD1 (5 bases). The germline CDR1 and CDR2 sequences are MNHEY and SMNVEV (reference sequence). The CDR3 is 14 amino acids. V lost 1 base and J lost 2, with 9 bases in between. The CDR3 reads CASSLLGATYEQYF. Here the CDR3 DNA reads TGTGCCAGCAGTTTATTAGGGGCTACCTACGAGCAGTACTTC.

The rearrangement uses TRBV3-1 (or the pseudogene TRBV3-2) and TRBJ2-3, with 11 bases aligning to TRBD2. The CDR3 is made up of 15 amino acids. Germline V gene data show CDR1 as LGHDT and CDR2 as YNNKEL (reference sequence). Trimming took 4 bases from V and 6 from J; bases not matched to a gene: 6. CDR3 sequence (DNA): TGTGCCAGCAGCCGCACTAGCGGGAGTTGGGATACGCAGTATTTT. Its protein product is CASSRTSGSWDTQYF.

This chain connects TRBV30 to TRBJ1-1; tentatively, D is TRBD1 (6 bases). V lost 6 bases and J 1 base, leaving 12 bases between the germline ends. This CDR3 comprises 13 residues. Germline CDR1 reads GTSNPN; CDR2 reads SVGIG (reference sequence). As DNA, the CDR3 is TGTGCCTGCCAACAGGGCAGGAACACTGAAGCTTTCTTT. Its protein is CACQQGRNTEAFF.

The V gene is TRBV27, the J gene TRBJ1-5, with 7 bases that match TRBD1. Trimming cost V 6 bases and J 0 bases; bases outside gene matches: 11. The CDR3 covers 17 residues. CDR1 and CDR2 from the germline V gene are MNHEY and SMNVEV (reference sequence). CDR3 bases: TGTGCCAGCAGCTTGGCAGGGGGAGACTATAGCAATCAGCCCCAGCATTTT. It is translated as CASSLAGGDYSNQPQHF.

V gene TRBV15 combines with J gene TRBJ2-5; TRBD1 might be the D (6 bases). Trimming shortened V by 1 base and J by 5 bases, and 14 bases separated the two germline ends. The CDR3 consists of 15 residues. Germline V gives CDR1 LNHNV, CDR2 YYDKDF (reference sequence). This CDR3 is CATSRVGDMEETQYF. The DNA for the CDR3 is TGTGCCACCAGCAGAGTTGGGGACATGGAGGAGACCCAGTACTTC.

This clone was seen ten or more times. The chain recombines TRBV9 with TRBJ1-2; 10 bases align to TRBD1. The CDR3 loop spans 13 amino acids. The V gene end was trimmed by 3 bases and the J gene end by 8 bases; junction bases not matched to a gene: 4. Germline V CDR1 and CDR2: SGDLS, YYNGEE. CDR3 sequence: CASSAGTGEGYTF. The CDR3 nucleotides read TGTGCCAGCAGCGCGGGGACAGGGGAAGGCTACACCTTC.

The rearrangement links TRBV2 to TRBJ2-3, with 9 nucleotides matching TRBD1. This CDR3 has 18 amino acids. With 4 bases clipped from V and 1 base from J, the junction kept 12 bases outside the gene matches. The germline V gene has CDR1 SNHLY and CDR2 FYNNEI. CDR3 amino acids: CASSVMGQGLSRTDTQYF. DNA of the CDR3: TGTGCCAGCAGTGTAATGGGACAGGGCCTCTCACGCACAGATACGCAGTATTTT.

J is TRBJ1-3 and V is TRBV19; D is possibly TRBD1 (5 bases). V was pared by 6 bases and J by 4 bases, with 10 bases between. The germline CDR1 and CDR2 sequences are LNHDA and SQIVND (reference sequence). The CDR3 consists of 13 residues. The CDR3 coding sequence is TGTGCCAGTAGGGAGACAGTCGGAAACACCATATATTTT. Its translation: CASRETVGNTIYF.

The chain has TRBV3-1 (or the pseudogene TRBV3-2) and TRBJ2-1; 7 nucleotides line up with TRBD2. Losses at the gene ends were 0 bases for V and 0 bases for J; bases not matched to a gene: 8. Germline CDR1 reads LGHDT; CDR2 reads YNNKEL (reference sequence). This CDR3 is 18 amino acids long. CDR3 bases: TGTGCCAGCAGCCAAGATTTCATCGGGGGGAGCTCCTACAATGAGCAGTTCTTC. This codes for CASSQDFIGGSSYNEQFF.

CDR3 sequence (DNA): TGTGCCAGCAGCTTAATGGGCTCTGCCGGGGAGCTGTTTTTT. Amino acids: CASSLMGSAGELFF. V and J are TRBV7-2 and TRBJ2-2, with D hard to call. The CDR3 consists of 14 residues. Trimming left V 2 bases short and J 6 bases short, with 10 bases between. Germline lookup yields CDR1 SGHTA and CDR2 FQGNSA.

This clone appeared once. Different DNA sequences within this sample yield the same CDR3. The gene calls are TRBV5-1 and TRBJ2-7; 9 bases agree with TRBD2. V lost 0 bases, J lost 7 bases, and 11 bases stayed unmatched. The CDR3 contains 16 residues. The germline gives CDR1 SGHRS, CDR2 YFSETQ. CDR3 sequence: CASSLAGGAGGREQYF. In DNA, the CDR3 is TGCGCCAGCAGCTTGGCCGGGGGCGCGGGGGGGCGTGAGCAGTACTTC.